The sequence of this T cell receptor beta chain was determined in a study of CD8+CD57+ T cells in acquired aplastic anemia. Turning to the study itself: Each DNA sample taken from sorted CD4+ and CD8+ cells came to 3.2 ug on average.

General observations from the study: Patients and controls were found to share more than 25 CD8+ CDR3 sequences. Patients and healthy controls showed no significant CD8+ Simpson's diversity difference.

Patients picked for sequencing had shown CD8+CD57+ cell expansion detected by flow cytometry. Blood sampling was performed on the patients, and none of them had received therapy by then. This clonotype was counted once. The antigen remains unidentified. Genomic DNA, serving as template, underwent TCR beta VDJ and CDR3 profiling. Each CDR3 protein is one row after TCRdb ran MiXCR on the reads. The sample consists of 90,000 to 150,000 distinct CDR3 sequences, about 50% of them appearing once. V was trimmed by 7 bases and J by 5 bases, leaving 18 bases between them. The CDR3 consists of 14 residues. The source of this sequence is a human donor with aplastic anemia. What was sequenced was sorted CD4+, CD8+, or CD8+CD57+ T cells (not recorded which) from PBMCs. The chain uses TRBV12-3 or TRBV12-4 and TRBJ2-7, with a tentative D call TRBD1 (5 bases). The CDR3 reads CASNLGQKGHEQYF. CDR3 DNA: TGTGCCAGCAACCTTGGACAAAAGGGCCACGAGCAGTACTTC.